The T cell receptor beta chain described here comes from a study of shared clonotypes between healthy human individuals. Sequenced by immunoSEQ multiplex PCR; TCRdb stores in-frame clones only, minus some. The sample carries some 2,500,000 clones, under 95% recorded once. Whole-study results and caveats: Clonotype sharing among the donors was expected to vary with sequencing depth. Clonotypes that were shared across four donors made up about 5.1% of naive CD4 clonotypes.

Concerning this clone itself: Its antigen is unidentified.

V was cut by 6 bases and J by 3 bases, with 18 bases left in between. The CDR3 covers 15 residues. CDR1 and CDR2 from the germline V gene are MDHEN and SYDVKM. The rearrangement joins TRBV28 to TRBJ2-7; D not certain. This TCR was recovered from a man aged 18 to 29 in good health. Some clones in this sample may be carry-over from other donors' samples. Sequencing input: naive CD4+ T cells from PBMCs. Subset in this sample: CD45RA+ positively selected. CDR3 region: CASSLRSLANYEQYF. The DNA of the CDR3 is TGTGCCAGCAGCCTAAGAAGCCTTGCGAACTACGAGCAGTACTTC.